This is a list of T cell receptor beta chains from one sample in a study of tumor-infiltrating lymphocytes in primary liver carcinoma. Each CDR3 protein gets one entry after TCRdb re-called the multiplex PCR reads with MiXCR. The sample lists approximately 330,000 distinct CDR3 sequences, 65% occurring once. Sequencing input: peripheral blood. Receptors originate from a man in his forties or fifties with primary liver carcinoma and hepatitis B virus infection. The CDR3 runs from the conserved cysteine through the conserved F or W. The D gene is left open where the match is weak. Size tells how often a clone was seen (once, few, many) or the class of an expanded clone, and some rows leave it out.

d_gene: TRBD2
v_gene: TRBV5-6
len: 18
abundance: .
j_gene: TRBJ2-1
CDR3aa: CASSSTSGRRTIGNEQFF
CDR3nt: TGTGCCAGCAGCTCGACTAGCGGGAGGCGAACGATTGGGAATGAGCAGTTCTTC

d_gene: .
v_gene: TRBV10-2
len: 16
abundance: few
j_gene: TRBJ1-5
CDR3aa: CASSESHRGTNQPQHF
CDR3nt: TGCGCCAGCAGTGAGTCTCATCGGGGAACCAATCAGCCCCAGCATTTT

d_gene: TRBD2
v_gene: TRBV5-1
len: 15
abundance: .
j_gene: TRBJ2-1
CDR3aa: CASTVGLTSGNEQFF
CDR3nt: TGCGCCAGCACCGTGGGGTTGACTAGCGGGAATGAGCAGTTCTTC

d_gene: .
v_gene: TRBV12-3/TRBV12-4
len: 16
abundance: few
j_gene: TRBJ2-7
CDR3aa: CASSPRQKDTSYEQYF
CDR3nt: TGTGCCAGCAGTCCGCGTCAAAAGGACACCTCCTACGAGCAGTACTTC

d_gene: TRBD2
v_gene: TRBV6-2/TRBV6-3
len: 16
abundance: few
j_gene: TRBJ2-5
CDR3aa: CASSYSSSGVRETQYF
CDR3nt: TGTGCCAGCAGTTACTCGTCTAGCGGGGTTCGGGAGACCCAGTACTTC

d_gene: TRBD2
v_gene: TRBV30
len: 15
abundance: few
j_gene: TRBJ2-7
CDR3aa: CAWTSATSGIYEQYF
CDR3nt: TGTGCCTGGACCTCCGCGACTAGCGGGATCTACGAGCAGTACTTC

d_gene: TRBD1
v_gene: TRBV5-5
len: 17
abundance: once
j_gene: TRBJ2-7
CDR3aa: CASSLALTGGNSYEQYF
CDR3nt: TGTGCCAGCAGCTTGGCGCTGACAGGGGGAAATTCCTACGAGCAGTACTTC

d_gene: TRBD2
v_gene: TRBV10-3
len: 15
abundance: many
j_gene: TRBJ2-7
CDR3aa: CAISTGGGGPSEQYF
CDR3nt: TGTGCCATCAGTACCGGGGGGGGAGGGCCATCCGAGCAGTACTTC

d_gene: TRBD2
v_gene: TRBV28
len: 17
abundance: .
j_gene: TRBJ2-2
CDR3aa: CASSFSGLAGDTGELFF
CDR3nt: TGTGCCAGCAGTTTCTCCGGACTAGCGGGAGACACCGGGGAGCTGTTTTTT

d_gene: TRBD1
v_gene: TRBV14
len: 13
abundance: .
j_gene: TRBJ1-4
CDR3aa: CASSSGTGRKLFF
CDR3nt: TGTGCCAGCAGCTCAGGGACAGGGCGAAAACTGTTTTTT

d_gene: TRBD2
v_gene: TRBV10-3
len: 17
abundance: .
j_gene: TRBJ2-7
CDR3aa: CAISESGTSGVLWEQYF
CDR3nt: TGTGCCATCAGCGAATCCGGGACTAGCGGGGTCCTTTGGGAGCAGTACTTC

d_gene: .
v_gene: TRBV6-5
len: 21
abundance: .
j_gene: TRBJ1-1
CDR3aa: CASSYSTRLLGGLPRNTEAFF
CDR3nt: TGTGCCAGCAGTTACTCAACCCGGTTACTTGGGGGCTTACCCCGGAACACTGAAGCTTTCTTT

d_gene: TRBD2
v_gene: TRBV10-3
len: 15
abundance: .
j_gene: TRBJ2-6
CDR3aa: CAIRVGGHGANVPTF
CDR3nt: TGTGCCATCCGTGTGGGAGGGCACGGGGCCAACGTCCCGACTTTC

d_gene: TRBD2
v_gene: TRBV11-2
len: 15
abundance: .
j_gene: TRBJ2-1
CDR3aa: CAVSPPGLVGIEQFF
CDR3nt: TGTGCCGTTAGTCCTCCGGGACTAGTAGGCATTGAGCAGTTCTTC

d_gene: .
v_gene: TRBV4-3
len: 17
abundance: .
j_gene: TRBJ2-6
CDR3aa: CASGQVPSGPGANVLTF
CDR3nt: TGTGCCAGCGGCCAAGTACCATCGGGGCCTGGGGCCAACGTCCTGACTTTC

d_gene: .
v_gene: TRBV5-5
len: 12
abundance: many
j_gene: TRBJ2-1
CDR3aa: CASSFTLDEQFF
CDR3nt: TGTGCCAGCAGCTTTACTCTGGATGAGCAGTTCTTC

d_gene: TRBD1
v_gene: TRBV5-5
len: 16
abundance: .
j_gene: TRBJ2-2
CDR3aa: CASSFVGTGGGGELFF
CDR3nt: TGTGCCAGCAGCTTCGTTGGGACAGGGGGCGGCGGGGAGCTGTTTTTT

d_gene: .
v_gene: TRBV6-1
len: 15
abundance: many
j_gene: TRBJ1-6
CDR3aa: CASSEGGNGNSPLHF
CDR3nt: TGTGCCAGCAGTGAGGGGGGTAACGGGAATTCACCCCTCCACTTT

d_gene: TRBD1
v_gene: TRBV11-2
len: 15
abundance: .
j_gene: TRBJ1-3
CDR3aa: CASSWTGDSGNTIYF
CDR3nt: TGTGCCAGCAGCTGGACAGGGGATTCTGGAAACACCATATACTTT

d_gene: .
v_gene: TRBV11-2
len: 13
abundance: .
j_gene: TRBJ2-1
CDR3aa: CASSLGLGGEQFF
CDR3nt: TGTGCCAGCAGCTTAGGTCTGGGGGGTGAGCAGTTCTTC

d_gene: .
v_gene: TRBV7-9
len: 15
abundance: once
j_gene: TRBJ2-3
CDR3aa: CASSQVPEGTDTQYF
CDR3nt: TGTGCCAGCAGCCAGGTCCCTGAGGGGACAGATACGCAGTATTTT

d_gene: .
v_gene: TRBV11-2
len: 17
abundance: .
j_gene: TRBJ1-1
CDR3aa: CASSRLVSQASNTEAFF
CDR3nt: TGTGCCAGCAGCCGCCTGGTTTCACAAGCTAGTAACACTGAAGCTTTCTTT

d_gene: .
v_gene: TRBV4-2
len: 15
abundance: once
j_gene: TRBJ2-2
CDR3aa: CACSQDRAGARELFF
CDR3nt: TGCGCCTGCAGCCAAGATCGAGCAGGGGCGAGGGAGCTGTTTTTT

d_gene: .
v_gene: TRBV10-2
len: 15
abundance: .
j_gene: TRBJ1-4
CDR3aa: CASHDGLGYNEKLFF
CDR3nt: TGCGCCAGCCATGACGGACTCGGCTACAATGAAAAACTGTTTTTT

d_gene: TRBD1
v_gene: TRBV11-1
len: 15
abundance: few
j_gene: TRBJ2-1
CDR3aa: CASNAHRGQLGEQFF
CDR3nt: TGTGCCAGCAATGCTCACAGGGGGCAATTGGGTGAGCAGTTCTTC

d_gene: TRBD1
v_gene: TRBV11-2
len: 15
abundance: .
j_gene: TRBJ2-1
CDR3aa: CASSPGTGGLNEQSF
CDR3nt: TGTGCCAGCAGCCCCGGCACAGGGGGCCTTAATGAGCAGTCCTTC

d_gene: .
v_gene: TRBV7-9
len: 11
abundance: .
j_gene: TRBJ1-1
CDR3aa: CASSLHTEPFF
CDR3nt: TGTGCCAGCAGCCTGCACACTGAACCTTTCTTT

d_gene: TRBD2
v_gene: TRBV10-3
len: 15
abundance: .
j_gene: TRBJ2-7
CDR3aa: CAMSFGTSDSYEQYF
CDR3nt: TGTGCCATGAGTTTCGGCACTAGCGACTCCTACGAGCAGTACTTC

d_gene: .
v_gene: TRBV11-2
len: 15
abundance: many
j_gene: TRBJ2-5
CDR3aa: CASSFDGRRGETQYF
CDR3nt: TGTGCCAGCAGCTTTGACGGCAGAAGGGGAGAGACCCAGTACTTC

d_gene: .
v_gene: TRBV10-3
len: 16
abundance: .
j_gene: TRBJ2-3
CDR3aa: CAISDPGRSSTDTHYF
CDR3nt: TGTGCCATCAGTGACCCGGGACGGAGTTCCACAGATACGCATTATTTT

d_gene: TRBD2
v_gene: TRBV30
len: 13
abundance: once
j_gene: TRBJ2-1
CDR3aa: CGGAAGGYNEQFF
CDR3nt: TGTGGAGGGGCAGCGGGGGGTTACAATGAGCAGTTCTTC

d_gene: .
v_gene: TRBV4-1
len: 21
abundance: .
j_gene: TRBJ2-3
CDR3aa: CASSQPGGGGSRGKSTDTQYF
CDR3nt: TGCGCTAGCAGCCAACCAGGGGGTGGCGGGAGTCGGGGAAAGAGCACAGATACGCAGTATTTT

d_gene: TRBD1
v_gene: TRBV11-2
len: 12
abundance: .
j_gene: TRBJ1-2
CDR3aa: CVSSLEQGSGIF
CDR3nt: TGTGTCAGCAGCTTGGAACAGGGGTCGGGCATCTTC

d_gene: TRBD2
v_gene: TRBV10-1
len: 14
abundance: many
j_gene: TRBJ2-1
CDR3aa: CASSETSGRFEQFF
CDR3nt: TGCGCCAGCAGTGAGACTAGCGGGAGGTTTGAGCAGTTCTTC

d_gene: TRBD2
v_gene: TRBV7-9
len: 14
abundance: .
j_gene: TRBJ2-7
CDR3aa: CASSLIAGEYEQYF
CDR3nt: TGTGCCAGCAGCTTAATAGCGGGAGAGTACGAGCAGTACTTC

d_gene: .
v_gene: TRBV11-2
len: 17
abundance: .
j_gene: TRBJ1-3
CDR3aa: CASSLVLPSASGNTTYF
CDR3nt: TGTGCCAGCAGCTTAGTTCTCCCTAGTGCCTCAGGAAACACCACATATTTT

d_gene: .
v_gene: TRBV20-1
len: 17
abundance: .
j_gene: TRBJ1-5
CDR3aa: CSARDKAGGWGNQPQHF
CDR3nt: TGCAGTGCTAGAGATAAGGCGGGAGGGTGGGGAAATCAGCCCCAGCATTTT

d_gene: .
v_gene: TRBV4-1
len: 13
abundance: many
j_gene: TRBJ1-1
CDR3aa: CASRKVANTEAFF
CDR3nt: TGCGCCAGCAGAAAAGTAGCGAACACTGAAGCTTTCTTT

d_gene: TRBD1
v_gene: TRBV12-3/TRBV12-4
len: 15
abundance: .
j_gene: TRBJ2-7
CDR3aa: CASNAGQGEIYEQYF
CDR3nt: TGTGCCAGCAACGCGGGACAGGGGGAGATCTACGAGCAGTACTTC

d_gene: TRBD1
v_gene: TRBV20-1
len: 14
abundance: .
j_gene: TRBJ1-2
CDR3aa: CSATGQAANYGYTF
CDR3nt: TGCAGTGCTACCGGACAGGCAGCTAACTATGGCTACACCTTC

d_gene: .
v_gene: TRBV6-1
len: 12
abundance: many
j_gene: TRBJ2-7
CDR3aa: CATDISSYEQYF
CDR3nt: TGTGCCACTGACATAAGCTCCTACGAGCAGTACTTC

d_gene: .
v_gene: TRBV11-2
len: 14
abundance: .
j_gene: TRBJ1-1
CDR3aa: CDSSLESRVGEAFF
CDR3nt: TGTGACAGCAGCCTAGAGTCCAGGGTTGGCGAAGCTTTCTTT

d_gene: .
v_gene: TRBV11-2
len: 13
abundance: medium-sized
j_gene: TRBJ1-1
CDR3aa: CASSLVQGTEAFF
CDR3nt: TGTGCCAGCAGCTTAGTTCAGGGCACTGAAGCTTTCTTT

d_gene: .
v_gene: TRBV30
len: 12
abundance: .
j_gene: TRBJ2-1
CDR3aa: CASKRVGNEQFF
CDR3nt: TGTGCCTCCAAGCGGGTGGGCAATGAGCAGTTCTTC